Below, 31 T cell receptor beta chains from the same sample are listed, as sequenced in a study of radiotherapy plus CTLA-4 blockade in lung cancer. TCRdb's copy holds only in-frame clones and misses some; the assay was immunoSEQ multiplex PCR. Among around 130,000 clones, about 87% were seen once, and the ten largest hold just under 7%. The material was peripheral blood, obtained from a patient treated with radiotherapy plus ipilimumab. The receptors come from a human donor with non-small cell lung cancer that progressed on radiotherapy plus ipilimumab.

This chain uses TRBV5-4 with TRBJ2-7; D is unclear. Germline V lookup: CDR1 SGHNT, CDR2 YYREEE (reference sequence). This CDR3 spans 14 amino acids. Trimming took 6 bases from V and 2 from J, leaving 15 bases between them. CDR3 amino acids: CASNTRALPYEQYF. The CDR3 DNA sequence: TGTGCCAGCAATACCCGGGCCCTACCCTACGAGCAGTACTTC. The full variable domain, with the rest looked up from reference TRBV5-4 and TRBJ2-7, is ETGVTQSPTHLIKTRGQQVTLRCSSQSGHNTVSWYQQALGQGPQFIFQYYREEENGRGNFPPRFSGLQFPNYSSELNVNALELDDSALYLCASNTRALPYEQYFGPGTRLTVT.

The chain joins TRBV10-2 to TRBJ2-1; D call uncertain. The CDR3 runs to 14 residues. Germline V lookup: CDR1 WSHSY, CDR2 SAAADI. The V end was cut by 8 bases, the J end by 2 bases, with 13 bases between. This CDR3 is CASSLAAAYNEQFF. CDR3 coding DNA: TGCGCCAGCTCCTTGGCGGCAGCCTACAATGAGCAGTTCTTC.

The V call is TRBV11-2, the J call TRBJ1-5; 10 nucleotides align to TRBD1. Germline values: CDR1 SGHAT, CDR2 FQNNGV. The J segment lost 5 bases and the V segment lost 5 bases, leaving 3 bases of the junction unmatched. This CDR3 is built from 14 residues. The chain's CDR3 is CASSLTGGDQPQHF. In DNA, the CDR3 is TGTGCCAGCAGCCTGACAGGGGGCGATCAGCCCCAGCATTTT.

The rearrangement links TRBV15 to TRBJ2-1, with 8 bases matching TRBD2. Trimming cost V 4 bases and J 5 bases; bases outside gene matches: 4. Germline V gives CDR1 LNHNV, CDR2 YYDKDF (reference sequence). The CDR3 spans 14 residues. The CDR3, as DNA: TGTGCCACCAGCACGGGGACTAGGGACAATGAGCAGTTCTTC. Protein: CATSTGTRDNEQFF.

This chain uses TRBV19 with TRBJ1-5; no clear D gene. Between the trimmed V and J ends, which lost 5 bases and 2 bases, there was a span of 13 bases. Germline V gene sequence: CDR1 LNHDA, CDR2 SQIVND (reference sequence). CDR3 length: 15 amino acids. DNA for the CDR3: TGTGCCAGTAGTGACCCACGCGGCGGCAATCAGCCCCAGCATTTT. As protein: CASSDPRGGNQPQHF. The whole variable domain, filled in from reference TRBV19 and TRBJ1-5, reads DGGITQSPKYLFRKEGQNVTLSCEQNLNHDAMYWYRQDPGQGLRLIYYSQIVNDFQKGDIAEGYSVSREKKESFPLTVTSAQKNPTAFYLCASSDPRGGNQPQHFGDGTRLSIL.

The chain employs TRBV27 and TRBJ2-3, with D perhaps TRBD1 (5 bases). The CDR3 is 14 amino acids. Germline lookup yields CDR1 MNHEY and CDR2 SMNVEV (reference sequence). With 6 bases removed from V and 2 bases from J, the gap between germline ends came to 12 bases. The CDR3 loop is CASSPQEDTDTQYF. The CDR3 DNA reads TGTGCCAGCAGCCCACAGGAAGACACAGATACGCAGTATTTT.

This sequence joins TRBV19 and TRBJ1-2; 8 bases align to TRBD1. The length of the CDR3 is 17 residues. V gave up 3 bases and J gave up 7 bases; unmatched junction bases: 16. Germline V lookup: CDR1 LNHDA, CDR2 SQIVND (reference sequence). CDR3 residues: CASSMSRGTGAARGYTF. Written as DNA, the CDR3 is TGTGCCAGTAGTATGTCGAGGGGGACAGGCGCGGCCCGTGGCTACACCTTC.

The chain carries TRBV10-3 and TRBJ2-1; D is unresolved. V lost 5 bases and J 9 bases, leaving 17 bases between the germline ends. The CDR3 consists of 14 residues. Germline CDR1 reads ENHRY; CDR2 reads SYGVKD. CDR3 in DNA: TGTGCCATCAGTTTTAGTCAGGATCCGAGTGAGCAGTTCTTC. Translating it yields CAISFSQDPSEQFF.

V gene TRBV5-1 combines with J gene TRBJ2-3; D gene uncertain. The V gene's germline CDR1 is SGHRS and CDR2 YFSETQ. Trimming cost V 2 bases and J 4 bases, with 14 bases left between them. The CDR3 consists of 15 residues. For the CDR3, the DNA is TGCGCCAGCAGCTTAGGTTCCCCGGGCTCAGATACGCAGTATTTT. This translates into CASSLGSPGSDTQYF. Drawing the rest from reference TRBV5-1 and TRBJ2-3, the complete variable domain is KAGVTQTPRYLIKTRGQQVTLSCSPISGHRSVSWYQQTPGQGLQFLFEYFSETQRNKGNFPGRFSGRQFSNSRSEMNVSTLELGDSALYLCASSLGSPGSDTQYFGPGTRLTVL.

The rearrangement joins TRBV19 to TRBJ2-2; 11 bases fit TRBD2. Trimming at V came to 4 bases and at J to 8 bases, leaving 9 bases not matched to a gene. The germline gives CDR1 LNHDA, CDR2 SQIVND (reference sequence). The CDR3 loop spans 16 amino acids. CDR3 sequence: CASSTIAGGGSGELFF. CDR3 DNA: TGTGCCAGTAGTACCATAGCGGGAGGGGGGTCTGGGGAGCTGTTTTTT.

The CDR3 sequence is CASSSDWTEQFF. The CDR3 DNA reads TGCGCCAGCAGCTCCGATTGGACTGAGCAGTTCTTC. This sequence joins TRBV5-1 and TRBJ2-1; D not certain. Trimming pared 3 bases from V and 9 bases from J, leaving 10 bases between. The CDR3 totals 12 residues. Germline assignment: CDR1 SGHRS and CDR2 YFSETQ.

The rearrangement links TRBV19 to TRBJ2-3, with TRBD1 matching over 8 bases. The CDR3 is 14 residues long. With 5 bases clipped from V and 4 bases from J, the junction kept 5 bases outside the gene matches. CDR1 LNHDA and CDR2 SQIVND come from the germline V gene (reference sequence). The CDR3: CASSDAGGPDTQYF. CDR3 DNA sequence: TGTGCCAGTAGTGATGCAGGGGGCCCAGATACGCAGTATTTT.

V gene TRBV27 combines with J gene TRBJ2-1; TRBD2 matches at 10 bases. Germline values: CDR1 MNHEY, CDR2 SMNVEV (reference sequence). CDR3 length: 16 residues. Unmatched junction bases numbered 8, after V lost 5 bases and J lost 4 bases. CDR3 DNA: TGTGCCAGCAGTACAAGGACTAGCGGTCCTTACAATGAGCAGTTCTTC. This translates into CASSTRTSGPYNEQFF.

V usage is TRBV28 and J usage is TRBJ2-5; 8 nucleotides align to TRBD2. The germline CDR1 and CDR2 sequences are MDHEN and SYDVKM. After removal of 3 bases from V and 4 bases from J, the junction contained 7 bases not matched to a gene. The CDR3 has 15 amino acids. The CDR3 bases are TGTGCCAGCAGTTTGTTAGGCCTAGCGGGAGAGACCCAGTACTTC. Protein: CASSLLGLAGETQYF.

With respect to this clone: At the DNA level, this CDR3 is encoded by other sequences in the same sample as well. CDR3 in DNA: TGTGCCAGCAGCCCGGGACTAGCGGGAGTCTACGAGCAGTACTTC. It encodes CASSPGLAGVYEQYF. The chain is built from TRBV2 and TRBJ2-7; 14 nucleotides line up with TRBD2. Germline V gene lookup returns CDR1 SNHLY and CDR2 FYNNEI. The CDR3 length is 15 residues. With V trimmed by 6 bases and J by 3 bases, 4 bases remained unmatched.

V gene TRBV2 combines with J gene TRBJ2-1; D remains ambiguous. The CDR3 has 11 residues. The V gene lost 6 bases and the J gene lost 6 bases, with 6 bases spanning the gap. Germline CDR1 and CDR2: SNHLY and FYNNEI. DNA for the CDR3: TGTGCCAGCAGCCCTTTCAATGAGCAGTTCTTC. It is translated as CASSPFNEQFF.

This chain connects TRBV6-6 to TRBJ2-5; 7 bases match TRBD1. The CDR3 consists of 14 residues. V lost 4 bases to trimming and J lost 1 base; unmatched junction nucleotides: 3. The V gene's germline CDR1 is MNHNY and CDR2 SVGAGI (reference sequence). The chain's CDR3 is CASSSTGVQETQYF. DNA of the CDR3: TGTGCCAGCAGTTCTACAGGGGTCCAAGAGACCCAGTACTTC.

This clone has just one count. This rearrangement joins TRBV4-1 to TRBJ2-1, with D possibly matching TRBD2 (5 bases). CDR1 MGHRA and CDR2 YSYEKL come from the germline V gene. The CDR3 sequence is 16 residues long. V was pared by 1 base and J by 1 base, with 11 bases between. CDR3 sequence: CASSQVASRSYNEQFF. The CDR3 DNA reads TGCGCCAGCAGCCAAGTAGCTAGCCGGTCCTACAATGAGCAGTTCTTC.

The J gene is TRBJ1-2, the V gene TRBV15; D call uncertain. The CDR3 is 14 amino acids. Germline CDR1 LNHNV, CDR2 YYDKDF (reference sequence). Trimming took off 8 bases at V and 5 bases at J, with 18 bases between the two ends. As DNA, the CDR3 is TGTGCCACCGCCCCTCTCGGGGATCGGTATGGCTACACCTTC. Translation: CATAPLGDRYGYTF.

The genes are TRBV7-6 and TRBJ1-2, with D possibly matching TRBD1 (5 bases). Germline V lookup: CDR1 SGHVS, CDR2 FNYEAQ. The length of the CDR3 is 14 residues. Trimming cost V 5 bases and J 4 bases, with 14 bases left between them. The CDR3 DNA reads as TGTGCCAGCAGCCAGGACACCTCGGGCTATGGCTACACCTTC. This sequence encodes CASSQDTSGYGYTF.

This sequence joins TRBV18 and TRBJ2-1; 8 bases map to TRBD1. Unmatched junction bases numbered 3, after V lost 8 bases and J lost 3 bases. Germline-derived CDR1 and CDR2 are KGHSH and LQKENI. CDR3 length: 13 amino acids. The CDR3 coding sequence is TGTGCCAGCATACAGGGGGGCTACAATGAGCAGTTCTTC. Translated: CASIQGGYNEQFF. Full variable domain (outside the CDR3, taken from reference TRBV18 and TRBJ2-1): NAGVMQNPRHLVRRRGQEARLRCSPMKGHSHVYWYRQLPEEGLKFMVYLQKENIIDESGMPKERFSAEFPKEGPSILRIQQVVRGDSAAYFCASIQGGYNEQFFGPGTRLTVL.

This clone was seen a single time. This chain uses TRBV10-2 with TRBJ1-1; D is possibly TRBD1 (6 bases). The CDR3 length is 13 residues. V was shortened by 5 bases and J by 5 bases, with 12 bases between the two germline ends. The germline gives CDR1 WSHSY, CDR2 SAAADI. CDR3 protein: CASSNRVATEAFF. The DNA of the CDR3 is TGCGCCAGCAGTAACAGGGTGGCGACTGAAGCTTTCTTT.

The gene calls are TRBV7-3 and TRBJ2-3; 8 nucleotides align to TRBD2. Germline values: CDR1 SGHTA, CDR2 FQGTGA. With 5 bases clipped from V and 4 bases from J, the junction kept 5 bases outside the gene matches. CDR3 length equals 14 residues. The CDR3 protein is CASSSGSSPDTQYF. The CDR3 DNA sequence: TGTGCCAGCAGCAGCGGGAGTAGCCCAGATACGCAGTATTTT.

This clone has more than one count but fewer than ten. This chain uses TRBV9 with TRBJ2-7; 7 bases agree with TRBD2. The trim removed 4 bases at V and 2 bases at J, leaving 3 bases unmatched. Germline-derived CDR1 and CDR2 are SGDLS and YYNGEE. The CDR3 is made up of 13 amino acids. CDR3 sequence reads: CASSPSGAYEQYF. The CDR3 region has the DNA TGTGCCAGCAGCCCTAGCGGAGCCTACGAGCAGTACTTC.

A few counts support this clone. The chain carries TRBV6-6 and TRBJ1-5; 8 bases map to TRBD1. Germline V gene data show CDR1 as MNHNY and CDR2 as SVGAGI (reference sequence). Losses at the gene ends were 5 bases for V and 1 base for J; bases not matched to a gene: 4. The CDR3 has 15 amino acids. CDR3 DNA: TGTGCCAGCAGTCCGGGACAGGCCAGCAATCAGCCCCAGCATTTT. Protein sequence: CASSPGQASNQPQHF.

V and J are TRBV9 and TRBJ2-1; TRBD1 might be the D (5 bases). The CDR3 length is 13 residues. Trimming left V 1 base short and J 10 bases short, with 12 bases between. Germline CDR1 reads SGDLS; CDR2 reads YYNGEE. CDR3 in amino acids: CASSVYSSGEQFF. CDR3 nucleotides: TGTGCCAGCAGCGTATATTCGTCAGGGGAGCAGTTCTTC.

J is TRBJ1-2 and V is TRBV29-1; no clear D. The germline V and J ends were trimmed by 4 bases and 7 bases, with 13 bases remaining between them. The germline V gene encodes CDR1 SQVTM and CDR2 ANQGSEA. There are 12 residues in the CDR3. CDR3 sequence reads: CSVGEEFLGYTF. CDR3 bases: TGCAGCGTTGGGGAGGAGTTTCTTGGCTACACCTTC.

The rearrangement uses TRBV18 and TRBJ2-7, with 9 bases that match TRBD1. Trimming cost V 3 bases and J 6 bases; bases outside gene matches: 6. The CDR3 sequence is 14 residues long. Per the germline V gene, CDR1 is KGHSH and CDR2 is LQKENI. CDR3 residues: CASSPGTGLTEQYF. The CDR3 nucleotides read TGTGCCAGCTCACCTGGGACAGGGTTGACCGAGCAGTACTTC.

This clone was seen a handful of times. The V and J genes are TRBV18 and TRBJ2-7; 8 nucleotides agree with TRBD2. CDR1 KGHSH and CDR2 LQKENI come from the germline V gene. The CDR3 is 16 residues long. The V gene end was trimmed by 5 bases and the J gene end by 0 bases; junction bases not matched to a gene: 9. CDR3 loop: CASSSPEAGGSYEQYF. The CDR3 bases are TGTGCCAGCTCATCCCCTGAGGCGGGGGGCTCCTACGAGCAGTACTTC.

This sequence joins TRBV4-1 and TRBJ2-7; 12 bases fit TRBD2. J gave up 6 bases and V 3 bases, and 9 bases lay outside the gene matches. The CDR3 consists of 16 residues. Germline CDR1 MGHRA, CDR2 YSYEKL. For the CDR3, the DNA is TGCGCCAGCAGCCACGGACTAGCGGGATTGTCTTCCGAGCAGTACTTC. This translates into CASSHGLAGLSSEQYF.

The chain recombines TRBV30 with TRBJ2-5; 7 nucleotides align to TRBD2. The ends lost 6 bases at V and 5 bases at J; junction bases unmatched: 12. The CDR3 totals 14 residues. Germline V gene sequence: CDR1 GTSNPN, CDR2 SVGIG (reference sequence). This CDR3 is CACNSPGGRETQYF. The DNA of the CDR3 is TGTGCCTGTAACTCACCGGGAGGCAGGGAGACCCAGTACTTC.